The subject of this entry is one TCR beta chain. Its antigen is currently unknown. The treatment is: roughly 11-day PBMC culture with coronavirus spike peptide pools or control peptides (ViraFEST assay). CD4+ T cells of the unexposed donor were collected before the COVID-19 pandemic (2011-2018). The data were obtained in a study of vaccination and CD4 T cells after COVID-19. Whole-study context: The study enrolled six male and four female convalescents, two of whom were Hispanic.

Trimming removed 6 bases from V and 5 bases from J, with 13 bases in between. CDR1 is LNHDA and CDR2 is SQIVND in the germline V gene (reference sequence). The CDR3 is made up of 14 amino acids. With the Oncomine TCR Beta short-read assay, DNA from cultured CD4+ T cells was sequenced. One entry per CDR3 protein, called by TCRdb with MiXCR from the PCR reads. The sample has more than 6,500 distinct CDR3 sequences; over 40% are singletons. The chain joins TRBV19 to TRBJ2-2, with a possible D match to TRBD2 (7 bases). This clonotype was sampled from a human donor in good health. Input material: CD4+ T cells from blood, cultured in vitro. The CDR3 sequence: CASRGGDRTGELFF. The DNA of the CDR3 is TGTGCCAGTAGAGGGGGGGACCGGACCGGGGAGCTGTTTTTT.